The 14 T cell receptor beta chains reported below all come from one sample, sequenced in a study of cytomegalovirus exposure and HLA in healthy donors. PCR involved 60 Vbeta and 13 Jbeta primers. Here immunoSEQ multiplex PCR was the method, and the copy in TCRdb shows in-frame clones only, minus some. The data show around 150,000 clones, roughly 83% seen once. The sequenced sample was PBMCs. The receptors here all came from a man aged 35-49 years in good health and CMV-seropositive.

This chain links TRBV5-1 with TRBJ1-1; a weak D match, TRBD1 (6 bases). V gave up 2 bases and J gave up 0 bases, with 8 bases separating them. This CDR3 contains 14 residues. CDR1 is SGHRS, CDR2 YFSETQ, per germline. As DNA, the CDR3 is TGCGCCAGCAGCTTAGGGACACTGAACACTGAAGCTTTCTTT. Protein product: CASSLGTLNTEAFF.

The V and J genes are TRBV4-1 and TRBJ2-6; 8 bases are a match to TRBD1. With V trimmed by 1 base and J by 3 bases, 8 bases remained unmatched. The germline CDR1 and CDR2 sequences are MGHRA and YSYEKL. The length of the CDR3 is 18 residues. The CDR3 coding sequence is TGCGCCAGCAGCCAAGGGGCCAGGGGGCAGAGTGGGGCCAACGTCCTGACTTTC. This codes for CASSQGARGQSGANVLTF.

This chain connects TRBV6-6 to TRBJ2-1, with D uncertain. The CDR3 sequence is 15 residues long. CDR1 and CDR2 (germline): MNHNY, SVGAGI (reference sequence). Between the trimmed V and J ends, which lost 6 bases and 0 bases, there was a span of 12 bases. In DNA form, the CDR3 reads TGTGCCAGCAGACCCTCCGGGTACTCCTACAATGAGCAGTTCTTC. This gives the protein CASRPSGYSYNEQFF.

The chain joins TRBV7-2 to TRBJ2-1, with 9 bases fitting TRBD2. The V gene end was trimmed by 4 bases and the J gene end by 2 bases; junction bases not matched to a gene: 3. The CDR3 loop spans 15 amino acids. Per the germline V gene, CDR1 is SGHTA and CDR2 is FQGNSA. This CDR3 is CASSSSSGAYNEQFF. In nucleotides, the CDR3 is TGTGCCAGCAGCTCCTCTAGCGGGGCCTACAATGAGCAGTTCTTC. Filled out from reference TRBV7-2 and TRBJ2-1, the complete variable domain reads GAGVSQSPSNKVTEKGKDVELRCDPISGHTALYWYRQSLGQGLEFLIYFQGNSAPDKSGLPSDRFSAERTGGSVSTLTIQRTQQEDSAVYLCASSSSSGAYNEQFFGPGTRLTVL.

In its sample, this clone was seen a few times. The chain employs TRBV11-2 and TRBJ2-7; TRBD2 might be the D (5 bases). The CDR3 runs 13 residues. Germline CDR1 reads SGHAT; CDR2 reads FQNNGV. V lost 4 bases and J 0 bases, leaving 7 bases between the germline ends. The CDR3 bases are TGTGCCAGCAGCTCGGGGTTCTCCTACGAGCAGTACTTC. The encoded protein is CASSSGFSYEQYF.

The gene calls are TRBV5-1 and TRBJ1-2; D may be TRBD1 (5 bases). The V end was cut by 2 bases, the J end by 3 bases, with 8 bases between. Germline V gene sequence: CDR1 SGHRS, CDR2 YFSETQ. This CDR3 contains 13 residues. The CDR3 sequence: CASSFARDYGYTF. DNA for the CDR3: TGCGCCAGCAGCTTCGCCAGGGACTATGGCTACACCTTC.

The CDR3: CASSVGQANSPLHF. CDR3 bases: TGCGCCAGCAGCGTGGGACAAGCCAATTCACCCCTCCACTTT. The chain recombines TRBV5-1 with TRBJ1-6; D is possibly TRBD1 (6 bases). Between the trimmed V and J ends, which lost 4 bases and 7 bases, there was a span of 12 bases. This CDR3 contains 14 residues. Germline V gives CDR1 SGHRS, CDR2 YFSETQ.

This chain uses TRBV5-6 with TRBJ2-5, with a weak D call TRBD1 (6 bases). CDR1 is SGHDT and CDR2 is YYEEEE in the germline V gene. V lost 1 base to trimming and J lost 2 bases, with 18 bases between them. The CDR3 spans 17 residues. The CDR3 DNA follows: TGTGCCAGCAGCTTGTGGGGGCTGATGGTAGTTCAAGAGACCCAGTACTTC. Translated, it gives CASSLWGLMVVQETQYF.

The chain has TRBV27 and TRBJ2-1; 12 bases map to TRBD2. This CDR3 has 18 residues. Per the germline V gene, CDR1 is MNHEY and CDR2 is SMNVEV (reference sequence). The V and J ends lost 3 bases and 7 bases, in that order; junction bases with no gene match: 13. The CDR3 is CASSLRSYGTSGRNEQFF. CDR3 coding DNA: TGTGCCAGCAGTTTGCGAAGTTACGGGACTAGCGGGCGGAATGAGCAGTTCTTC.

This clone was recorded once. The chain recombines TRBV9 with TRBJ1-1; a possible D gene is TRBD1 (5 bases). Germline V gene sequence: CDR1 SGDLS, CDR2 YYNGEE. The ends were cut back, 4 bases at V and 2 bases at J, with 12 bases in the middle. The CDR3 is made up of 14 amino acids. The CDR3 region is CASSPGFGNTEAFF. The CDR3 DNA reads as TGTGCCAGCAGCCCAGGGTTTGGAAACACTGAAGCTTTCTTT.

The gene calls are TRBV11-3 and TRBJ1-1, with TRBD1 identical over 7 bases. CDR3 length: 12 amino acids. Germline V gene data show CDR1 as SGHNT and CDR2 as YENEEA. V was pared by 6 bases and J by 6 bases, with 4 bases of the junction left unmatched. CDR3 sequence reads: CASRTGTAEAFF. CDR3 coding DNA: TGTGCCAGCAGGACAGGGACGGCTGAAGCTTTCTTT.

V usage is TRBV6-5 and J usage is TRBJ2-7; TRBD1 matches 7 bases. Germline CDR1 and CDR2: MNHEY and SVGAGI. The CDR3 is 15 amino acids. The J segment lost 0 bases and the V segment lost 6 bases, leaving 8 bases of the junction unmatched. CDR3 protein: CASSPQGSLSYEQYF. The CDR3 DNA is TGTGCCAGCAGCCCACAGGGGTCCCTCTCCTACGAGCAGTACTTC.

The genes are TRBV5-1 and TRBJ2-7; tentatively, D is TRBD1 (7 bases). V was cut by 4 bases and J by 3 bases, with 14 bases left in between. CDR1 and CDR2 from the germline V gene are SGHRS and YFSETQ. The CDR3 consists of 14 residues. The DNA for the CDR3 is TGCGCCAGCAGCCGAGGCGGGACAGACTACGAGCAGTACTTC. This encodes CASSRGGTDYEQYF.

The chain joins TRBV4-1 to TRBJ2-3; 8 bases map to TRBD2. The CDR3 length is 15 residues. Trimming at V came to 6 bases and at J to 3 bases, leaving 8 bases not matched to a gene. The V gene's germline CDR1 is MGHRA and CDR2 YSYEKL. The CDR3 sequence is CASRKSGSETDTQYF. In DNA form, the CDR3 reads TGCGCCAGCAGAAAGAGCGGGAGTGAGACAGATACGCAGTATTTT.